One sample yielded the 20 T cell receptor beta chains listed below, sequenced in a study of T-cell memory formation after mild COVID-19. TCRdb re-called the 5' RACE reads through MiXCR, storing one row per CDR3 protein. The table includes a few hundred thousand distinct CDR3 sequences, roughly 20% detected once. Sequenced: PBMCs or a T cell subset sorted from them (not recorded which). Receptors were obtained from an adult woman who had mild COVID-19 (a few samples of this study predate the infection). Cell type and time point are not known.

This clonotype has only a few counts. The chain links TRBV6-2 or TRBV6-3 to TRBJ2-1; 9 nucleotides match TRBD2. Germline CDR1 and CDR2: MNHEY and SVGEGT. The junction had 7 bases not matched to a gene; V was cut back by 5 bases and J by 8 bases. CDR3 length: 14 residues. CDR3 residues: CASSRREGRDEQFF. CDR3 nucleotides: TGTGCCAGCAGTCGGCGGGAGGGCCGGGATGAGCAGTTCTTC.

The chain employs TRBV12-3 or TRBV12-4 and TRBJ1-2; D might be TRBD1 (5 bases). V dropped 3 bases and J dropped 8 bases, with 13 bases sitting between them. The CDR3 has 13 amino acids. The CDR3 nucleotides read TGTGCCAGCAGTTTGGCAGGGTTTGGCGGCTACACCTTC. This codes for CASSLAGFGGYTF.

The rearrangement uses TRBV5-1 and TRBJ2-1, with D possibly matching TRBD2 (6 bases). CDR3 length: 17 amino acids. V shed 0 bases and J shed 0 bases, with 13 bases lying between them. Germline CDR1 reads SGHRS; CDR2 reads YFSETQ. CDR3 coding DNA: TGCGCCAGCAGCTTGGTGGGGGGTCTTCTCTCCTACAATGAGCAGTTCTTC. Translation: CASSLVGGLLSYNEQFF. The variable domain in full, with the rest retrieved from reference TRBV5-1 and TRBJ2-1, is KAGVTQTPRYLIKTRGQQVTLSCSPISGHRSVSWYQQTPGQGLQFLFEYFSETQRNKGNFPGRFSGRQFSNSRSEMNVSTLELGDSALYLCASSLVGGLLSYNEQFFGPGTRLTVL.

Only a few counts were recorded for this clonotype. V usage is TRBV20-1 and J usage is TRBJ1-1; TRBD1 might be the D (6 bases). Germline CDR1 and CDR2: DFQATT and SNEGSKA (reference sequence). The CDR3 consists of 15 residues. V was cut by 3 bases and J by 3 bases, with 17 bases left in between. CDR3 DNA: TGCAGTGCTAGGGGTCGGGGGGGCGCGTACACTGAAGCTTTCTTT. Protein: CSARGRGGAYTEAFF.

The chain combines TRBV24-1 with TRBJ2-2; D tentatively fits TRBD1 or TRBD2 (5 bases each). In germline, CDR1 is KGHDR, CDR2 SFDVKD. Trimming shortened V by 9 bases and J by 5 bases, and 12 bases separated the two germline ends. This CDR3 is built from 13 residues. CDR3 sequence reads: CATSGAWTGELFF. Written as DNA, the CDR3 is TGTGCCACCTCCGGGGCTTGGACCGGGGAGCTGTTTTTT.

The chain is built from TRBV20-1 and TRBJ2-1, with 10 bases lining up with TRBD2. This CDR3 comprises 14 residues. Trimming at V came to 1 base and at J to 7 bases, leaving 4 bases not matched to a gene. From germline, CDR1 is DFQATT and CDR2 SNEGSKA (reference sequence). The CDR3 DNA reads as TGCAGTGCTAGAGGAGCGGGGGGGCGGAATGAGCAGTTCTTC. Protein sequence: CSARGAGGRNEQFF.

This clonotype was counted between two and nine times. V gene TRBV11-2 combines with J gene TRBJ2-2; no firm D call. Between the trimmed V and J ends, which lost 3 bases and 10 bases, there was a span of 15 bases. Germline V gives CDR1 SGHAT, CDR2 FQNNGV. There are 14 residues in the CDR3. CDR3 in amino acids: CASSFDPRMEELFF. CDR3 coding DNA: TGTGCCAGCAGCTTCGACCCCCGAATGGAGGAGCTGTTTTTT.

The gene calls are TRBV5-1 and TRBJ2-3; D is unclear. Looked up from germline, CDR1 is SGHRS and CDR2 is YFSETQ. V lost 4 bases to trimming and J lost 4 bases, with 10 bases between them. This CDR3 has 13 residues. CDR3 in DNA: TGCGCCAGCAGCGCACGTGAAGCAGATACGCAGTATTTT. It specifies CASSAREADTQYF.

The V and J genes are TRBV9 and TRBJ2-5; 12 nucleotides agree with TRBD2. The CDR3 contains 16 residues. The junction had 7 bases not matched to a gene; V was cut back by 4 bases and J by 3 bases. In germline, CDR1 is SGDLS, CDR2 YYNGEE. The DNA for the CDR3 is TGTGCCAGCAGCTCCGGACTAGCGGGGTTAAAAGAGACCCAGTACTTC. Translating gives CASSSGLAGLKETQYF.

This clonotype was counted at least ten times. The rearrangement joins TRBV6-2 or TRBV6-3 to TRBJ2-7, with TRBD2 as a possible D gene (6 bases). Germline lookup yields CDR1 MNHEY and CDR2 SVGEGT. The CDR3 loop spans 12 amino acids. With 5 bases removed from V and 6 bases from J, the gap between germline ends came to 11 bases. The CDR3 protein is CASSKRRAEQYF. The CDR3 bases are TGTGCCAGCAGTAAAAGGAGGGCCGAGCAGTACTTC.

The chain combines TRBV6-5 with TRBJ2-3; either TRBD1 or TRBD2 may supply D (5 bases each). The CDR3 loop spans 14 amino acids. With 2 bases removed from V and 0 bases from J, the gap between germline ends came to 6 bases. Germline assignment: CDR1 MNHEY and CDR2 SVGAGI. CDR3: CASSYEGSTDTQYF. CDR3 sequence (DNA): TGTGCCAGCAGTTACGAGGGGAGCACAGATACGCAGTATTTT.

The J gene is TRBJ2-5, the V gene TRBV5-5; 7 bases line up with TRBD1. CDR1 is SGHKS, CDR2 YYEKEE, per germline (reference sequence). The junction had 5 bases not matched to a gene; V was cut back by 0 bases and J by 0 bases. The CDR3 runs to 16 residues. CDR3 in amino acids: CASSLGQGRYQETQYF. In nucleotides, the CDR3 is TGTGCCAGCAGCTTGGGACAGGGACGGTACCAAGAGACCCAGTACTTC.

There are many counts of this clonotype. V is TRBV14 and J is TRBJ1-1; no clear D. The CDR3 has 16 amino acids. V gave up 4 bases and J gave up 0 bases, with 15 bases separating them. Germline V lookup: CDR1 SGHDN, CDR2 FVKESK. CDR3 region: CASSPSQGFMNTEAFF. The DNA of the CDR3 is TGTGCCAGCAGCCCAAGTCAAGGGTTTATGAACACTGAAGCTTTCTTT. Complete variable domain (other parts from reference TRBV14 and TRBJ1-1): EAGVTQFPSHSVIEKGQTVTLRCDPISGHDNLYWYRRVMGKEIKFLLHFVKESKQDESGMPNNRFLAERTGGTYSTLKVQPAELEDSGVYFCASSPSQGFMNTEAFFGQGTRLTVV.

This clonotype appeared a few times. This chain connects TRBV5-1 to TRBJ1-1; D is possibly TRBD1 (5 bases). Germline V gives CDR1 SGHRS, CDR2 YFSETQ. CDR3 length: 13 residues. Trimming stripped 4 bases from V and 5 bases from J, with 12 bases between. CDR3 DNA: TGCGCCAGCAGCGTGGACGGGGGAACTGAAGCTTTCTTT. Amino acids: CASSVDGGTEAFF.

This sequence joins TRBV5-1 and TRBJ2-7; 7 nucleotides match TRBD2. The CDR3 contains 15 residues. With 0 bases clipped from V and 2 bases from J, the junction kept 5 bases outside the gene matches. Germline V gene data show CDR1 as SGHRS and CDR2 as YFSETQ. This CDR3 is CASSLEGGEPYEQYF. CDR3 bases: TGCGCCAGCAGCTTGGAGGGAGGGGAGCCCTACGAGCAGTACTTC.

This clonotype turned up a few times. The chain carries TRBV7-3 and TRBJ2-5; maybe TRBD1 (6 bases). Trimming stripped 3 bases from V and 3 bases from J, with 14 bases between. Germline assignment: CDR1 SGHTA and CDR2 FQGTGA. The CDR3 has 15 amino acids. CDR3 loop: CASSFPGEREETQYF. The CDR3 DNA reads TGTGCCAGCAGCTTTCCAGGGGAAAGAGAAGAGACCCAGTACTTC.

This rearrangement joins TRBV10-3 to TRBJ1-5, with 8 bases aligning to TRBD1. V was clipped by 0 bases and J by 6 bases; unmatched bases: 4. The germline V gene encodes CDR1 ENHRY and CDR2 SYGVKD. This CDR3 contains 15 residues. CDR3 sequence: CAISESKQGVQPQHF. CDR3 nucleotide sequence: TGTGCCATCAGTGAGTCAAAACAGGGGGTTCAGCCCCAGCATTTT.

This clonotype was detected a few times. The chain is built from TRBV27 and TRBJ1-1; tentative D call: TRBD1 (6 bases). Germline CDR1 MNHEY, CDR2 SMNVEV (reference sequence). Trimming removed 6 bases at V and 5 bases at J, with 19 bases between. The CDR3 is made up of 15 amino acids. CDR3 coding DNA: TGTGCCAGCAGAATACAACAGGGTAGGGAGACTGAAGCTTTCTTT. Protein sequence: CASRIQQGRETEAFF.

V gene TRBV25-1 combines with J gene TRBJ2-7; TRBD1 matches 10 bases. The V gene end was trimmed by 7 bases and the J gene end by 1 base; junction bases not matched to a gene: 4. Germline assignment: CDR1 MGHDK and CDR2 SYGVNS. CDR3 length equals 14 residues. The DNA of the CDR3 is TGTGCCAGCACGAAGGACAGGGGGTCCTACGAGCAGTACTTC. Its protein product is CASTKDRGSYEQYF.

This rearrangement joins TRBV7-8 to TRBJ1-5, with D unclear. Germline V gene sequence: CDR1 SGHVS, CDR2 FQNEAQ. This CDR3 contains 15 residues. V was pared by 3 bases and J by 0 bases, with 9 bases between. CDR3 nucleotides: TGTGCCAGCAGCTTCAGCCCGTATAGCAATCAGCCCCAGCATTTT. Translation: CASSFSPYSNQPQHF. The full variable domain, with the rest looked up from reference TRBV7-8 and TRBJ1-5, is GAGVSQSPRYKVAKRGQDVALRCDPISGHVSLFWYQQALGQGPEFLTYFQNEAQLDKSGLPSDRFFAERPEGSVSTLKIQRTQQEDSAVYLCASSFSPYSNQPQHFGDGTRLSIL.